This TCR beta chain was captured by sequencing in a study of blood T cell repertoires in COVID-19 (dated by TCRdb to about 2020). About the investigation overall: Samples from collaborators originated in the United States, Italy and Spain and spanned both the acute and convalescent phases of COVID-19. HLA class I and class II types, where available, came from metadata supplied by the sample provider rather than from assay-based typing. A de-identified subject ID, COVID-19 status, age in years and sex were almost always included in the sample metadata. Deeply sampled blood TCRbeta repertoires from subjects exposed to, actively infected with, or recovered from COVID-19 were included in the dataset. The samples were drawn from two sources: the first 160 participants of the ongoing ImmuneRACE study, and 1,000 to 1,500 subjects contributed by 6 global collaborators. The repertoires were made available in a free public database intended to serve as a resource for research on the immune response to SARS-CoV-2. The material from the prospective study consisted of cDNA or gDNA derived from T cells, B-cell-depleted T cells, or PBMCs.

As regards this clone: Its antigen is currently not known. Base qualities are missing; no much larger clone stands one base away.

Each collaborating institution followed its own protocols to collect whole blood in K2EDTA tubes. For TCRbeta analysis, collaborator samples were shipped as frozen whole blood, as isolated PBMCs, or as DNA extracted from either sample type. Broad study findings and their caveats: Clinical and demographic metadata were provided uncurated, with the amount varying by source and participant.

The immunoSEQ Assay, a bias-controlled multiplex PCR, was used to amplify TCRbeta CDR3 regions from genomic DNA. Concerning the study's data processing: The number of nucleated cells in each sample was estimated from the amplification of reference gene primers within the assay. Sequence reads were collapsed and filtered to measure the absolute abundance of every unique TCRbeta CDR3 rearrangement. For each sample, productive Simpson clonality was calculated by taking the square root of Simpson's diversity index across productive rearrangements. Sourced from immuneACCESS, this table was stored by TCRdb with only in-frame sequences that have V and J called. A share of the clones is absent; for the studies checked, an unresolved V gene accounts for under half, and the remainder has no known explanation. That table supplies the V and J calls and clone size; D and trimming were determined from the DNA. This sample is represented by around 130,000 clones; roughly four fifths of them were singletons. The ten biggest clones cover roughly 4% of the sample.

The germline V gene (reference sequence) provides CDR1 LGHDT and CDR2 YNNKEL. V and J are truncated by 4 bases and 13 bases respectively, leaving an intervening sequence of 19 bases. The CDR3 contains 13 residues, cysteine and phenylalanine counted. Of the read, only the CDR3 DNA is kept; its 39 bases are in frame from base 1. Sequencing was carried out using peripheral blood. The origin of this receptor is a woman of 80 years or more with acute or convalescent COVID-19. In this chain, TRBV3-1 (or the pseudogene TRBV3-2) is recombined with TRBJ1-1, with a tentative D gene TRBD1 over 6 matching bases. CDR3 protein: CASSPDSLDIGFF. At the DNA level, the sequence is TGTGCCAGCAGCCCGGACAGCCTAGATATTGGTTTCTTT.